The 25 T cell receptor beta chains given below trace back to one sample, sequenced in a study of T cells in women clearing cervical HPV infection. The assay was immunoSEQ multiplex PCR, and TCRdb's table has in-frame clones only and misses some. This table holds approximately 18,000 clones. Material: blood buffy coat. The receptors were gathered from a woman aged 18 to 69 with a cervical HPV16 infection that either progressed to CIN3+ or cleared (not recorded which).

About this clone itself: The read gets to within 3 residues of the CDR3 end, and the germline J gene fills in the rest. This chain connects TRBV20-1 to TRBJ2-3, with D possibly being TRBD2 (5 bases). This CDR3 region has 15 residues. Germline CDR1 is DFQATT and CDR2 is SNEGSKA (reference sequence). The V gene lost 2 bases and the J gene lost 4 bases, with 16 bases spanning the gap. CDR3 bases read: TGCAGTGCTAGACAACTAGGAAGCTACCCAGATACG. Its translation: CSARQLGSYPDT. The whole CDR3 region reads CSARQLGSYPDTQYF.

A remark on this clone: The read ends 3 residues early relative to the CDR3; the germline J gene fills the gap. This chain joins TRBV30 and TRBJ1-1; maybe TRBD1 (5 bases). In germline, CDR1 is GTSNPN, CDR2 SVGIG (reference sequence). The length of the CDR3 is 13 residues. The CDR3 DNA, read in part, is TGTGCCTGGGGCGGGGGGTCGGCTCGGGAG. Amino acid sequence: CAWGGGSARE. The CDR3 reads in full as CAWGGGSAREAFF.

Details on this clone: Read coverage stops 3 residues before the CDR3 terminus; the germline J gene supplies the remainder. V gene TRBV6-2 or TRBV6-3 combines with J gene TRBJ2-7; D ambiguous. The germline gives CDR1 MNHEY, CDR2 SVGEGT. The CDR3 consists of 14 residues. Trimming took 0 bases from V and 2 from J, leaving 8 bases between them. Incomplete CDR3 DNA: TGTGCCAGCAGTTACTCTAGTGGGCCCTACGAG. It specifies CASSYSSGPYE. The CDR3, in full, reads CASSYSSGPYEQYF.

As to this clone: The CDR3 end falls 3 residues outside the read, so it is completed with the germline J gene. The V call is TRBV2, the J call TRBJ1-1, with D unresolved. CDR1 is SNHLY and CDR2 is FYNNEI in the germline V gene. This CDR3 contains 13 residues. Between the trimmed V and J ends, which lost 7 bases and 5 bases, there was a span of 14 bases. The part of the CDR3 DNA that was read is TGTGCCAGCAACCCTCAGGAAGGGACTGAA. Translation: CASNPQEGTE. The full CDR3 reads CASNPQEGTEAFF.

In the case of this clone: With the read ending 3 residues before the CDR3 end, the germline J gene is used to fill in that end. The same CDR3 can be traced to other DNA sequences in this sample. This sequence joins TRBV19 and TRBJ1-2; D not certain. Germline values: CDR1 LNHDA, CDR2 SQIVND (reference sequence). The CDR3 loop spans 15 amino acids. V lost 6 bases and J 2 bases, leaving 16 bases between the germline ends. The CDR3 DNA, read in part, is TGTGCCAGTAGCCTGGGGAGCGGGCGCAACTATGGC. This encodes CASSLGSGRNYG. The full CDR3 reads CASSLGSGRNYGYTF.

With respect to this clone: The observed sequence ends 3 residues before the CDR3 terminus, with the missing tail filled in from the germline J gene. This chain joins TRBV23-1 and TRBJ1-1, with a tentative D call TRBD1 (6 bases). TRBV23-1 is placed among ORFs of uncertain function. V shed 3 bases and J shed 3 bases, with 17 bases lying between them. The CDR3 covers 16 residues. The CDR3 loop reads CASSHAEGGSDTEAFF. Partial CDR3 DNA: TGCGCCAGCAGTCACGCGGAAGGGGGTTCGGACACTGAA.

Of note for this clone: The read gets to within 3 residues of the CDR3 end, and the germline J gene fills in the rest. The chain employs TRBV5-1 and TRBJ2-7; D possibly corresponds to TRBD1 (5 bases). The V and J ends lost 0 bases and 6 bases respectively, with 16 bases between them. Germline V lookup: CDR1 SGHRS, CDR2 YFSETQ. The CDR3 is 15 residues long. The chain's CDR3 is CASSLDWGVKGEQYF. CDR3 DNA, as far as it was read: TGCGCCAGCAGCTTGGATTGGGGCGTGAAAGGCGAG.

Notes on this clone: The read comes to an end 3 residues before the CDR3 does, leaving the germline J gene to fill in the end. This chain uses TRBV20-1 with TRBJ2-1; 10 nucleotides agree with TRBD2. Germline lookup yields CDR1 DFQATT and CDR2 SNEGSKA (reference sequence). The CDR3 consists of 18 residues. Trimming cost V 5 bases and J 1 base; bases outside gene matches: 14. CDR3 sequence: CSAPSRASGGSSYNEQFF. The CDR3 bases that were read are TGCAGTGCTCCCTCCCGGGCTAGCGGGGGAAGTTCCTACAATGAG.

Turning to this clone: The CDR3 goes on 3 residues after the read ends, and that part is filled in from the germline J gene. The chain employs TRBV6-2 or TRBV6-3 and TRBJ1-1; a weak D match, TRBD1 (5 bases). Germline V gene lookup returns CDR1 MNHEY and CDR2 SVGEGT. The V end was cut by 2 bases, the J end by 2 bases, with 15 bases between. CDR3 size: 16 residues. CDR3 amino acids: CASSYPSQGYNTEAFF. Partial CDR3 DNA: TGTGCCAGCAGTTACCCATCCCAGGGTTACAACACTGAA.

A word on this clone: The CDR3 end lies 3 residues beyond the end of the read and is filled in from the germline J gene. The chain carries TRBV2 and TRBJ2-7; D is ambiguous. Germline-derived CDR1 and CDR2 are SNHLY and FYNNEI. There are 12 residues in the CDR3. V was pared by 7 bases and J by 2 bases, with 9 bases between. The CDR3 loop is CASKLTTYEQYF. Incomplete CDR3 DNA: TGTGCCAGCAAATTAACTACCTACGAG. Full variable domain (rest looked up from reference TRBV2 and TRBJ2-7): EPEVTQTPSHQVTQMGQEVILRCVPISNHLYFYWYRQILGQKVEFLVSFYNNEISEKSEIFDDQFSVERPDGSNFTLKIRSTKLEDSAMYFCASKLTTYEQYFGPGTRLTVT.

Concerning this clone: The read halts 3 residues ahead of the CDR3 end, with the missing end drawn from the germline J gene. This sequence joins TRBV5-1 and TRBJ2-2; D might be TRBD2 (5 bases). The CDR3 has 13 residues. From germline, CDR1 is SGHRS and CDR2 YFSETQ. V gave up 4 bases and J gave up 8 bases, with 12 bases separating them. The sequenced part of the CDR3 DNA is TGCGCCAGCAGCCTGGAGGCGGATGGGGAG. Encoded protein: CASSLEADGE. Given in full, the CDR3 is CASSLEADGELFF.

As to this clone: From the germline J gene comes the end of the CDR3, since the read stops 3 residues before it. The chain carries TRBV5-1 and TRBJ2-7; weak D call: TRBD1 (6 bases). The germline gives CDR1 SGHRS, CDR2 YFSETQ. With 6 bases removed from V and 6 bases from J, the gap between germline ends came to 22 bases. This CDR3 comprises 15 residues. CDR3 loop: CASTLTGTVGSEQYF. The sequenced part of the CDR3 DNA is TGCGCCAGCACCCTAACAGGGACGGTAGGATCCGAG.

Worth noting for this clone: The CDR3 end lies 3 residues beyond the end of the read and is filled in from the germline J gene. The chain couples TRBV12-3 or TRBV12-4 to TRBJ2-3; 7 bases map to TRBD2. This CDR3 spans 16 amino acids. V trimming: 4 bases; J trimming: 1 base; junction bases outside the gene matches: 8. The CDR3 loop reads CASSYVASGRTDTQYF. Partial CDR3 DNA: TGTGCCAGCAGTTATGTGGCTAGCGGACGCACAGATACG.

Worth noting for this clone: The read finishes 3 residues shy of the CDR3 end, and the germline J gene is used to complete it. The gene calls are TRBV30 and TRBJ2-5, with 11 bases identical to TRBD2. V lost 3 bases and J lost 1; bases outside the gene matches: 4. This CDR3 has 15 amino acids. The germline CDR1 and CDR2 sequences are GTSNPN and SVGIG (reference sequence). The CDR3 reads CAWSRTSGFQETQYF. The DNA read from the CDR3 is TGTGCCTGGAGCCGGACTAGCGGGTTCCAAGAGACC.

Comments on this clone: The read terminates 3 residues before the CDR3 end, so the remaining end is supplied by the germline J gene. The V gene is TRBV5-6, the J gene TRBJ1-1, with D tentatively TRBD1 (6 bases). CDR1 and CDR2 from the germline V gene are SGHDT and YYEEEE. Deletions cut 6 bases from V and 4 bases from J, with 16 bases between. The length of the CDR3 is 14 residues. This CDR3 reads CASTRGLLGTEAFF. Incomplete CDR3 DNA: TGTGCCAGCACGAGGGGGTTATTGGGCACTGAA.

To note about this clone: The read ends 3 residues shy of where the CDR3 ends; the end is completed using the germline J gene. The chain couples TRBV2 to TRBJ1-1, with D unresolved. This CDR3 region has 11 residues. Germline CDR1 SNHLY, CDR2 FYNNEI. Deletions cut 4 bases from V and 6 bases from J, with 6 bases between. The CDR3 loop is CASSVQAEAFF. Partial CDR3 DNA: TGTGCCAGCAGTGTGCAGGCTGAA.

As to this clone: The read terminates 3 residues ahead of where the CDR3 ends, so the germline J gene completes it. The V gene is TRBV5-6, the J gene TRBJ2-5, with 11 bases aligning to TRBD1. CDR3 size: 14 residues. Germline CDR1 reads SGHDT; CDR2 reads YYEEEE. V was pared by 4 bases and J by 4 bases, with 3 bases of the junction left unmatched. CDR3 sequence: CASSQGQGGETQYF. The sequenced CDR3 bases are TGTGCCAGCAGCCAGGGACAGGGGGGAGAGACC.

As to this clone: Coverage ceases 3 residues before the CDR3 finishes, and the germline J gene fills in the end. The chain recombines TRBV2 with TRBJ1-3; D is ambiguous. This CDR3 is built from 14 residues. Trimming cost V 4 bases and J 0 bases, with 7 bases left between them. CDR1 is SNHLY, CDR2 FYNNEI, per germline. CDR3 bases read: TGTGCCAGCAGTGCAAGCGTCTCTGGAAACACC. Amino acid sequence: CASSASVSGNT. The whole CDR3 protein reads CASSASVSGNTIYF.

In regard to this clone: The read is 3 residues too short to cover the CDR3 end, so that end is filled in from the germline J gene. V is TRBV6-2 or TRBV6-3 and J is TRBJ2-1; D remains unclear. Trimming shortened V by 6 bases and J by 5 bases, and 11 bases separated the two germline ends. The CDR3 runs 13 residues. Germline loops: CDR1 MNHEY, CDR2 SVGEGT. The CDR3 is CASSPLSHNEQFF. The sequenced CDR3 bases are TGTGCCAGCAGCCCCCTTTCCCACAATGAG.

Comment on this clone: The missing CDR3 end, 3 residues past where the read stops, is filled in from the germline J gene. The chain uses TRBV11-2 and TRBJ2-2; 8 positions match TRBD2. Looked up from germline, CDR1 is SGHAT and CDR2 is FQNNGV. This CDR3 has 15 residues. V lost 6 bases and J lost 7; bases outside the gene matches: 10. Partial CDR3 DNA: TGTGCCAGCAGGGTTAGCGGGGATAAGAGCGGGGAG. Translated: CASRVSGDKSGE. The complete CDR3 sequence is CASRVSGDKSGELFF.

As concerns this clone: The read comes to an end 3 residues before the CDR3 does, leaving the germline J gene to fill in the end. The J gene is TRBJ2-1, the V gene TRBV18; TRBD1 aligns across 7 bases. CDR3 size: 13 residues. The V gene's germline CDR1 is KGHSH and CDR2 LQKENI. The trim removed 8 bases at V and 5 bases at J, leaving 6 bases unmatched. The sequenced part of the CDR3 DNA is TGTGCCAGCACCAGGGGGAACGACAATGAG. Protein sequence: CASTRGNDNE. The whole CDR3 protein is CASTRGNDNEQFF.

For this clone: The DNA ends 3 residues before the CDR3 does, and the rest of the CDR3 is filled in from the germline J gene. V usage is TRBV19 and J usage is TRBJ1-5; the D is unclear. This CDR3 has 14 residues. The V and J ends lost 7 bases and 4 bases respectively, with 14 bases between them. Germline CDR1 and CDR2: LNHDA and SQIVND (reference sequence). The CDR3 sequence: CASMAASRNQPQHF. The DNA read from the CDR3 is TGTGCCAGTATGGCGGCCAGTCGGAATCAGCCC.

Comments on this clone: From the germline J gene comes the end of the CDR3, since the read stops 3 residues before it. V usage is TRBV5-8 and J usage is TRBJ2-7; D gene ambiguous. CDR1 and CDR2 (germline): SGHTS, YDEGEE. Trimming shortened V by 1 base and J by 0 bases, and 11 bases separated the two germline ends. This CDR3 contains 15 residues. CDR3 in amino acids: CASSLHRVNSYEQYF. The covered CDR3 bases are TGTGCCAGCAGCTTGCACAGAGTTAACTCCTACGAG.

Comment on this clone: The CDR3 end lies 3 residues beyond the end of the read and is filled in from the germline J gene. The genes are TRBV12-3 or TRBV12-4 and TRBJ1-2; D gene unclear. V shed 5 bases and J shed 6 bases, with 16 bases lying between them. This CDR3 spans 14 amino acids. The CDR3 is CASSTRFGRNGYTF. The sequenced part of the CDR3 DNA is TGTGCCAGCAGTACCCGGTTTGGGCGTAATGGC.

In regard to this clone: The CDR3 end is not reached by the read, which stops 3 residues before it; the germline J gene fills it in. The chain has TRBV25-1 and TRBJ1-6; D is perhaps TRBD1 (6 bases). Germline V gene data show CDR1 as MGHDK and CDR2 as SYGVNS. The length of the CDR3 is 14 residues. V lost 6 bases, J lost 7 bases, and 13 bases lay in between. CDR3 sequence: CASRQTGQNSPLHF. CDR3 DNA (partial): TGTGCCAGCAGACAGACAGGCCAGAATTCACCC.